This T cell receptor beta chain was obtained from a study of early T cells in non-severe SARS-CoV-2 infection. The overall study: Chains stayed unpaired after sequencing of bulk RNA from unsorted whole blood.

The CDR3 sequence is 15 residues long. Trimming cost V 4 bases and J 1 base, with 13 bases left between them. The germline V gene has CDR1 SGHVS and CDR2 FNYEAQ. Study results and limitations: The VDJdb matching leaned toward anti-spike CD8 responses and overlooked private and CD4 specificities.

This clonotype is labeled medium-sized. The antigen is undetermined. In the library, individual cDNA molecules carried attached unique molecular identifiers. One entry per CDR3 protein results from TCRdb running MiXCR on the 5' RACE reads. This sample yields more than 45,000 distinct CDR3 sequences, of which roughly 6.2% are seen a single time; under 8% belongs to the top ten. This chain links TRBV7-6 with TRBJ2-5; tentatively, D is TRBD1 (6 bases). This receptor was identified in an adult who was a healthcare worker with PCR-confirmed SARS-CoV-2 infection or an uninfected control (not recorded which). This material consisted of whole blood, taken at baseline. CDR3 sequence reads: CASSSRDNAQETQYF. The CDR3 DNA sequence: TGTGCCAGCAGCTCCCGGGACAACGCCCAAGAGACCCAGTACTTC.